What follows is one T cell receptor beta chain and its context. The target antigen is unknown. This table comes from immunoSEQ multiplex PCR, and its TCRdb copy is limited to in-frame clones, with some not included. Of tens of thousands of clones detected, 80% to 95% appear once; the ten largest clones hold roughly 0.31%. The source of the sample is a study of graft-versus-host responses after intestinal transplantation. The study's findings and limits: Individuals carrying graft-donor T cell macrochimerism showed high graft-versus-host to host-versus-graft clonal ratios in allografts.

The V segment lost 3 bases and the J segment 7 bases; nucleotides outside the gene matches: 5. The CDR3 extends over 13 amino acids. Per germline, CDR1 SEHNR and CDR2 FQNEAQ (reference sequence). The sequences come from unstimulated CD4+ T cells sorted from spleen or lymph node cells, collected before intestinal transplant. The sequence was collected from a human donor who received an intestinal transplant. The V and J genes are TRBV7-9 and TRBJ1-1; TRBD1 matches 7 bases. CDR3 sequence reads: CASSFSGQIEAFF. DNA for the CDR3: TGTGCCAGCAGCTTTTCGGGACAGATTGAAGCTTTCTTT.